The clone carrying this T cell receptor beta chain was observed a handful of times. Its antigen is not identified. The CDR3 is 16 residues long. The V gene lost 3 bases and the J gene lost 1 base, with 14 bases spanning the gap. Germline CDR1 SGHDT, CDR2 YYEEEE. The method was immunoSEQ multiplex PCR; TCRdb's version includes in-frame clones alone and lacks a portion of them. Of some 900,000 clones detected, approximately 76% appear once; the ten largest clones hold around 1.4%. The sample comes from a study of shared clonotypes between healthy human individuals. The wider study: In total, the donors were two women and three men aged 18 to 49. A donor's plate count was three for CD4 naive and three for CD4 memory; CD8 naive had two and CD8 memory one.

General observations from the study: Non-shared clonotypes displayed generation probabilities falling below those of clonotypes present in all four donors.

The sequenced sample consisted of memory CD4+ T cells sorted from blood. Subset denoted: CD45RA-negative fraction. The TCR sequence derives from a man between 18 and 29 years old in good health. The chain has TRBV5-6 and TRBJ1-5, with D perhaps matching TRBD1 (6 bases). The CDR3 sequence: CASSSQGLLSNQPQHF. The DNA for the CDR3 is TGTGCCAGCAGCTCCCAGGGGCTGCTAAGCAATCAGCCCCAGCATTTT. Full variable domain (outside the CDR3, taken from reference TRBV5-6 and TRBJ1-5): DAGVTQSPTHLIKTRGQQVTLRCSPKSGHDTVSWYQQALGQGPQFIFQYYEEEERQRGNFPDRFSGHQFPNYSSELNVNALLLGDSALYLCASSSQGLLSNQPQHFGDGTRLSIL.